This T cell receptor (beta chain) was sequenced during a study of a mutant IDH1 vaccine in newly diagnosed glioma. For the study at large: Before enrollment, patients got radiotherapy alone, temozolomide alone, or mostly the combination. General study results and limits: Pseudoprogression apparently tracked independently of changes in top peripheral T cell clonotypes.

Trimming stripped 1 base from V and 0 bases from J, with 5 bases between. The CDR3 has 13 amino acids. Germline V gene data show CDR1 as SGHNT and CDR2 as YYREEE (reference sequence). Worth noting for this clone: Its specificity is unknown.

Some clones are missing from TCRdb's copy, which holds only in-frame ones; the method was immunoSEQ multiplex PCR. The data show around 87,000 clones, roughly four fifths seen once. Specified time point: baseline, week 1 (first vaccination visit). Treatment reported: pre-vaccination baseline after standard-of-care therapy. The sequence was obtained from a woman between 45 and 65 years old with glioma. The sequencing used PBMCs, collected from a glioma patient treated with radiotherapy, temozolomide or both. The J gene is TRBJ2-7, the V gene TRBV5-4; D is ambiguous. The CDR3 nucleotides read TGTGCCAGCAGCTTGTACAGCTCCTACGAGCAGTACTTC. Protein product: CASSLYSSYEQYF.